The clone carrying this TCR beta chain appeared a few times. Its matching antigen is unknown. The sample has other DNA sequences that encode this CDR3 too. These data come from a study of metastatic and nonmetastatic thyroid tumors. Study at large: Samples came from malignant and benign thyroid patients, and repertoires were compared across blood and tumor or nodule tissue. Study-level points and caveats: Reported TCR beta diversity, measured in blood and tumor, was significantly higher for malignant thyroid tumors than for benign nodules.

Nobody among the patients had been given any treatment before thyroid surgery. The germline V gene encodes CDR1 KGHSH and CDR2 LQKENI. The CDR3 is 18 amino acids. The V gene end was trimmed by 2 bases and the J gene end by 1 base; junction bases not matched to a gene: 11. Using MiXCR, TCRdb reanalyzed the PCR reads. The repertoire includes 64,000 or so clones, about 17% of them detected once, and over 8.5% sits in the top ten. This chain joins TRBV18 and TRBJ2-5, with TRBD2 matching 9 bases. The specimen sequenced was blood. This sequence originates from a male donor with papillary thyroid cancer or a benign thyroid nodule (not recorded which). Some clones in this sample may be carry-over from other donors' samples. The CDR3 is CASSPSHRLAGTQETQYF. CDR3 nucleotide sequence: TGTGCCAGCTCACCATCCCATCGTCTAGCGGGGACCCAAGAGACCCAGTACTTC.